The clone carrying this T cell receptor (beta chain) was seen just once. Original processing methods: Counts of nucleated cells, estimated from reference gene primer amplification, were obtained. Assay: immunoSEQ multiplex PCR; the TCRdb copy retains only in-frame clones and omits some. The V and J calls and clone size come from that table; D and trimming were worked out from the DNA. The profile shows 120,000 to 150,000 clones, around four fifths of them singletons. This sample was included in a study of blood T cell repertoires in COVID-19. Across the whole study: Samples representing acute and convalescent COVID-19 were sourced from the United States, Italy and Spain. In each case, the material was cDNA or gDNA derived from T cells, B-cell-depleted T cells, or PBMCs.

Per the germline V gene, CDR1 is MDHEN and CDR2 is SYDVKM. The CDR3 has 11 amino acids. The germline V and J ends were trimmed by 8 bases and 8 bases, with 12 bases remaining between them. The TCR originated in a woman between 35 and 50 years old with active or convalescent COVID-19. V is TRBV28 and J is TRBJ1-2; perhaps TRBD1 as D (6 bases). The sample consisted of peripheral blood. This chain's CDR3 is CASAGGRGYTF. The CDR3 nucleotides are TGTGCCAGCGCGGGGGGGCGCGGCTACACCTTC.